A single sample is the source of the 30 T cell receptor beta chains below, sequenced in a study of cytomegalovirus exposure and HLA in healthy donors. Here immunoSEQ multiplex PCR was the method, and the copy in TCRdb shows in-frame clones only, minus some. The data hold about 150,000 clones, with about 89% observed a single time. Sequenced sample: PBMCs. These receptors were taken from a woman aged 18-35 years in good health and CMV-seropositive.

The V gene is TRBV11-2, the J gene TRBJ1-2; 7 nucleotides line up with TRBD1. The CDR3 has 14 amino acids. Germline trimming cut 2 bases from V and 8 bases from J; bases unmatched to any gene: 8. Germline lookup yields CDR1 SGHAT and CDR2 FQNNGV. DNA of the CDR3: TGTGCCAGCAGCTTAAATCGACAGGGATCCGGCTACACCTTC. This encodes CASSLNRQGSGYTF.

The chain is built from TRBV9 and TRBJ2-1, with 7 bases matching TRBD2. The CDR3 is 14 amino acids. Per germline, CDR1 SGDLS and CDR2 YYNGEE. V lost 1 base and J lost 8; bases outside the gene matches: 6. CDR3 in DNA: TGTGCCAGCAGCGTATTGGACGGGAGGTATGAGCAGTTCTTC. Residues: CASSVLDGRYEQFF.

This clone has just one count. The V call is TRBV7-2, the J call TRBJ2-7; tentatively, D is TRBD2 (6 bases). CDR3 length: 14 residues. From germline, CDR1 is SGHTA and CDR2 FQGNSA. The germline V and J ends were trimmed by 6 bases and 2 bases, with 14 bases remaining between them. CDR3 nucleotide sequence: TGTGCCAGCAGTCGTGGGACTTCCCCCTACGAGCAGTACTTC. This codes for CASSRGTSPYEQYF.

This clone came up a few times. V usage is TRBV4-3 and J usage is TRBJ2-1, with 8 nucleotides matching TRBD1. The CDR3 totals 13 residues. Germline V CDR1 and CDR2: LGHNA, YSLEER. The junction had 0 bases not matched to a gene; V was cut back by 1 base and J by 7 bases. This CDR3 reads CASSQGQGNEQFF. The CDR3 bases are TGCGCCAGCAGCCAAGGACAGGGGAATGAGCAGTTCTTC.

The chain uses TRBV30 and TRBJ1-3; 8 bases are shared with TRBD1. The CDR3 spans 16 residues. Germline values: CDR1 GTSNPN, CDR2 SVGIG (reference sequence). Unmatched junction bases numbered 9, after V lost 4 bases and J lost 1 base. The CDR3 sequence: CAWKKGTGYSGNTIYF. In nucleotides, the CDR3 is TGTGCCTGGAAAAAGGGGACAGGCTATTCTGGAAACACCATATATTTT.

The V and J genes are TRBV10-3 and TRBJ1-5, with 11 positions matching TRBD1. The length of the CDR3 is 16 residues. The germline gives CDR1 ENHRY, CDR2 SYGVKD. After removal of 4 bases from V and 7 bases from J, the junction contained 9 bases not matched to a gene. CDR3 coding DNA: TGTGCCATCAGTGGGGGAGAAGGGACAGGGGGACAGCCCCAGCATTTT. It codes for CAISGGEGTGGQPQHF.

V usage is TRBV7-9 and J usage is TRBJ1-5; unclear D gene. In germline, CDR1 is SEHNR, CDR2 FQNEAQ (reference sequence). The CDR3 has 14 residues. V shed 4 bases and J shed 0 bases, with 7 bases lying between them. The CDR3 region has the DNA TGTGCCAGCAGCTCCCTCGGTAGCAATCAGCCCCAGCATTTT. Encoded protein: CASSSLGSNQPQHF.

This chain connects TRBV29-1 to TRBJ2-2; D is possibly TRBD1 (5 bases). Germline V gives CDR1 SQVTM, CDR2 ANQGSEA. Trimming removed 1 base from V and 4 bases from J, with 16 bases in between. This CDR3 comprises 16 residues. CDR3 residues: CSVEAWGPGSTGELFF. As DNA, the CDR3 is TGCAGCGTTGAAGCATGGGGCCCCGGTAGCACCGGGGAGCTGTTTTTT.

The chain recombines TRBV25-1 with TRBJ2-3; 11 bases are a match to TRBD2. The CDR3 consists of 15 residues. With 6 bases clipped from V and 2 bases from J, the junction kept 4 bases outside the gene matches. CDR1 MGHDK and CDR2 SYGVNS come from the germline V gene. The CDR3 DNA is TGTGCCAGCAGGGGTAGCGGGAGGGCCACAGATACGCAGTATTTT. Its translation is CASRGSGRATDTQYF.

V usage is TRBV2 and J usage is TRBJ2-7; TRBD1 aligns across 7 bases. The CDR3 extends over 13 amino acids. Trimming cost V 8 bases and J 0 bases; bases outside gene matches: 4. CDR1 is SNHLY and CDR2 is FYNNEI in the germline V gene. For the CDR3, the DNA is TGTGCCAGCTCCGGGACAGTCTCCTACGAGCAGTACTTC. It encodes CASSGTVSYEQYF.

V gene TRBV4-2 combines with J gene TRBJ1-5; D possibly corresponds to TRBD1 (5 bases). The CDR3 length is 15 residues. Germline V gene sequence: CDR1 LGHNA, CDR2 YNFKEQ. Trimming pared 1 base from V and 1 base from J, leaving 8 bases between. The CDR3 loop is CASSQAGQSNQPQHF. CDR3 sequence (DNA): TGTGCCAGCAGCCAAGCAGGACAAAGCAATCAGCCCCAGCATTTT.

V and J are TRBV28 and TRBJ2-1, with 7 bases aligning to TRBD2. Germline V CDR1 and CDR2: MDHEN, SYDVKM. The CDR3 has 18 residues. V lost 4 bases to trimming and J lost 0 bases; unmatched junction nucleotides: 12. The CDR3 DNA reads as TGTGCCAGCAGTTCACCCGGGATAGCGGGCCGCTCCTACAATGAGCAGTTCTTC. Its protein is CASSSPGIAGRSYNEQFF.

V usage is TRBV6-5 and J usage is TRBJ1-3; D uncertain. V gave up 6 bases and J gave up 0 bases, with 12 bases separating them. Per germline, CDR1 MNHEY and CDR2 SVGAGI. The CDR3 runs 15 residues. Here the CDR3 reads CASSPSRFSGNTIYF. The CDR3 region has the DNA TGTGCCAGCAGCCCCAGTCGATTCTCTGGAAACACCATATATTTT.

This clone was seen only once. The CDR3, as DNA: TGTGCCAGCAGCTCCGGACAGGGTTGGGAGCAGTACTTC. Translating gives CASSSGQGWEQYF. The chain has TRBV13 and TRBJ2-7, with 8 bases that match TRBD1. Germline values: CDR1 PRHDT, CDR2 FYEKMQ (reference sequence). The ends lost 4 bases at V and 7 bases at J; junction bases unmatched: 6. The CDR3 length is 13 residues.

This clone was seen just once. The chain uses TRBV4-2 and TRBJ2-7, with D maybe TRBD1 (6 bases). With 4 bases removed from V and 7 bases from J, the gap between germline ends came to 11 bases. The CDR3 is made up of 12 amino acids. Germline assignment: CDR1 LGHNA and CDR2 YNFKEQ. The CDR3 here is CASSRPGEEQYF. CDR3 in DNA: TGTGCCAGCAGCCGCCCAGGGGAAGAGCAGTACTTC.

V is TRBV4-3 and J is TRBJ2-1, with 7 bases that match TRBD2. This CDR3 region has 16 residues. V dropped 1 base and J dropped 4; count of bases not matched to a gene: 7. Germline lookup yields CDR1 LGHNA and CDR2 YSLEER. The DNA for the CDR3 is TGCGCCAGCAGCCAAGTTGTGGCGGGAGATTACAATGAGCAGTTCTTC. Translation gives CASSQVVAGDYNEQFF.

This clone was found once. V gene TRBV5-1 combines with J gene TRBJ1-1; TRBD1 matches at 9 bases. Germline loops: CDR1 SGHRS, CDR2 YFSETQ. The trim removed 5 bases at V and 7 bases at J, leaving 9 bases unmatched. The CDR3 loop spans 14 amino acids. The CDR3 loop reads CASRGQGTDGEAFF. The CDR3 nucleotides are TGCGCCAGCAGGGGACAGGGAACAGACGGTGAAGCTTTCTTT.

V usage is TRBV19 and J usage is TRBJ2-7; the match to TRBD2 covers 12 bases. Losses at the gene ends were 5 bases for V and 5 bases for J; bases not matched to a gene: 7. The CDR3 runs 15 residues. Germline-derived CDR1 and CDR2 are LNHDA and SQIVND (reference sequence). This CDR3 reads CASSLTSGSGDEQYF. CDR3 nucleotides: TGTGCCAGTAGTTTGACTAGCGGGAGTGGCGACGAGCAGTACTTC.

V is TRBV30 and J is TRBJ2-7; D is possibly TRBD2 (5 bases). Germline assignment: CDR1 GTSNPN and CDR2 SVGIG (reference sequence). CDR3 size: 16 residues. With 1 base removed from V and 0 bases from J, the gap between germline ends came to 16 bases. DNA for the CDR3: TGTGCCTGGAGTGAGATGGGTAGCGAGTACTCCTACGAGCAGTACTTC. Amino acids: CAWSEMGSEYSYEQYF.

The chain recombines TRBV6-5 with TRBJ2-7, with D hard to call. This CDR3 is built from 11 residues. In germline, CDR1 is MNHEY, CDR2 SVGAGI. V lost 4 bases to trimming and J lost 2 bases, with 3 bases between them. The CDR3 here is CASSFAYEQYF. In DNA, the CDR3 is TGTGCCAGCAGTTTCGCCTACGAGCAGTACTTC.

The CDR3 region is CATSRDILGGAYEQYF. DNA for the CDR3: TGTGCCACCAGCAGAGATATCTTGGGGGGAGCCTACGAGCAGTACTTC. The genes are TRBV15 and TRBJ2-7; tentative D call: TRBD2 (6 bases). The CDR3 is 16 amino acids. Germline values: CDR1 LNHNV, CDR2 YYDKDF (reference sequence). Trimming took off 0 bases at V and 2 bases at J, with 14 bases between the two ends.

The rearrangement uses TRBV6-6 and TRBJ2-7; no definite D call. From germline, CDR1 is MNHNY and CDR2 SVGAGI (reference sequence). Trimming cost V 8 bases and J 0 bases, with 11 bases left between them. CDR3 size: 13 residues. The CDR3 DNA reads as TGTGCCAGCGCGGAGCAGCACTCCTACGAGCAGTACTTC. Protein: CASAEQHSYEQYF.

The chain combines TRBV10-3 with TRBJ2-5; D is possibly TRBD2 (6 bases). This CDR3 has 15 residues. The germline V gene encodes CDR1 ENHRY and CDR2 SYGVKD. The V end was cut by 0 bases, the J end by 5 bases, with 13 bases between. CDR3 residues: CAISESGGFGETQYF. CDR3 sequence (DNA): TGTGCCATCAGTGAGTCGGGAGGCTTCGGGGAGACCCAGTACTTC.

V gene TRBV4-2 combines with J gene TRBJ2-5; no clear D. CDR3 length: 13 residues. The V gene's germline CDR1 is LGHNA and CDR2 YNFKEQ. Trimming cost V 0 bases and J 4 bases, with 6 bases left between them. The CDR3 spells CASSQDLRETQYF. The CDR3 bases are TGTGCCAGCAGCCAAGATCTGAGAGAGACCCAGTACTTC.

The J gene is TRBJ2-3, the V gene TRBV7-9, with 10 bases lining up with TRBD2. The germline CDR1 and CDR2 sequences are SEHNR and FQNEAQ (reference sequence). The CDR3 loop spans 16 amino acids. The trim removed 2 bases at V and 1 base at J, leaving 3 bases unmatched. The CDR3 coding sequence is TGTGCCAGCAGCTTATTAGGGACTAGCGGCACAGATACGCAGTATTTT. As protein: CASSLLGTSGTDTQYF.

The CDR3 region has the DNA TGTGCCAGCAGCCACAGGGGTGAGCAGTACTTC. It specifies CASSHRGEQYF. The chain links TRBV6-6 to TRBJ2-7; 7 bases match TRBD1. CDR3 length equals 11 residues. Germline CDR1 is MNHNY and CDR2 is SVGAGI (reference sequence). V gave up 6 bases and J gave up 7 bases; unmatched junction bases: 3.

The chain links TRBV10-1 to TRBJ1-1; no firm D call. Germline CDR1 is WNHNN and CDR2 is SYGVQD (reference sequence). CDR3 length equals 14 residues. Trimming took 0 bases from V and 1 from J, leaving 6 bases between them. The CDR3 sequence is CASSESTGNTEAFF. CDR3 DNA sequence: TGCGCCAGCAGTGAGTCGACGGGGAACACTGAAGCTTTCTTT.

Here the CDR3 reads CASSFTGGDTEAFF. CDR3 nucleotide sequence: TGCGCCAGCAGCTTTACAGGGGGCGACACTGAAGCTTTCTTT. This rearrangement joins TRBV5-1 to TRBJ1-1, with 9 bases aligning to TRBD1. The junction had 2 bases not matched to a gene; V was cut back by 2 bases and J by 3 bases. The CDR3 contains 14 residues. Germline assignment: CDR1 SGHRS and CDR2 YFSETQ. The full variable domain, in which reference TRBV5-1 and TRBJ1-1 provide the parts outside the CDR3, is KAGVTQTPRYLIKTRGQQVTLSCSPISGHRSVSWYQQTPGQGLQFLFEYFSETQRNKGNFPGRFSGRQFSNSRSEMNVSTLELGDSALYLCASSFTGGDTEAFFGQGTRLTVV.

The chain carries TRBV21-1 and TRBJ1-5; no DNA check was done on the table's D call, TRBD1. TRBV21-1 is deemed a pseudogene. The CDR3 consists of 12 residues. CDR3 region: CASSEGQEHQHF. DNA for the CDR3: TGTGCCAGCAGCGAGGGACAGGAGCACCAGCATTTT.

This clone appeared a single time. CDR3 region: CASSIDASGQPQHF. CDR3 DNA sequence: TGTGCCAGTAGTATAGATGCAAGCGGTCAGCCCCAGCATTTT. The chain carries TRBV19 and TRBJ1-5; the D is unclear. CDR3 length: 14 residues. Trimming took off 0 bases at V and 6 bases at J, with 9 bases between the two ends. Germline CDR1 LNHDA, CDR2 SQIVND (reference sequence). Full variable domain (remainder filled in from reference TRBV19 and TRBJ1-5): DGGITQSPKYLFRKEGQNVTLSCEQNLNHDAMYWYRQDPGQGLRLIYYSQIVNDFQKGDIAEGYSVSREKKESFPLTVTSAQKNPTAFYLCASSIDASGQPQHFGDGTRLSIL.